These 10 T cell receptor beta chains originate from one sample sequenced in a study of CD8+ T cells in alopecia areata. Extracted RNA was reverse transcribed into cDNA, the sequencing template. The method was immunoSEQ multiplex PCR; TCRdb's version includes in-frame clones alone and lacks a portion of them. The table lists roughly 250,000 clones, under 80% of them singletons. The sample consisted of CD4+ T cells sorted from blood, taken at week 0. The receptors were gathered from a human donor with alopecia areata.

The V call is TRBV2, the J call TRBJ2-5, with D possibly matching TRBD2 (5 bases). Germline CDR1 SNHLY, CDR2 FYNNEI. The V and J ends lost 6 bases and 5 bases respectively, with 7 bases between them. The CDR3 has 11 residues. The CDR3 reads CASRRGETQYF. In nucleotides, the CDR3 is TGTGCCAGCAGGCGCGGGGAGACCCAGTACTTC. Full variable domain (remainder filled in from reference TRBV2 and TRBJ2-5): EPEVTQTPSHQVTQMGQEVILRCVPISNHLYFYWYRQILGQKVEFLVSFYNNEISEKSEIFDDQFSVERPDGSNFTLKIRSTKLEDSAMYFCASRRGETQYFGPGTRLLVL.

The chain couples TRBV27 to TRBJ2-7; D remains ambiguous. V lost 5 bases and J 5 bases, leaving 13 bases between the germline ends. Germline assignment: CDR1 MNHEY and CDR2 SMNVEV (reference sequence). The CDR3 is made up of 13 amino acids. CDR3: CASSGQVRDEQYF. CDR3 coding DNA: TGTGCCAGCAGTGGCCAGGTTAGGGACGAGCAGTACTTC.

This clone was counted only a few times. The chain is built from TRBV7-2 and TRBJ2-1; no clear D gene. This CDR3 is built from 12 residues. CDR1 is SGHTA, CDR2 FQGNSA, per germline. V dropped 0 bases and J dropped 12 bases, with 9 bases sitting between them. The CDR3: CASSLAARSQFF. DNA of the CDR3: TGTGCCAGCAGCTTAGCGGCTAGATCGCAGTTCTTC.

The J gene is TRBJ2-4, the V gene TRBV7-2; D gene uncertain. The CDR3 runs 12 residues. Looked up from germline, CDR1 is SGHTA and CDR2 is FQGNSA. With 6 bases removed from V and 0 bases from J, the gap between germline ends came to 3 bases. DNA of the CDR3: TGTGCCAGCAGGGGAGCCAAAAACATTCAGTACTTC. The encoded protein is CASRGAKNIQYF. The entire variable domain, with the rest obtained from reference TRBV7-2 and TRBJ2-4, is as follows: GAGVSQSPSNKVTEKGKDVELRCDPISGHTALYWYRQSLGQGLEFLIYFQGNSAPDKSGLPSDRFSAERTGGSVSTLTIQRTQQEDSAVYLCASRGAKNIQYFGAGTRLSVL.

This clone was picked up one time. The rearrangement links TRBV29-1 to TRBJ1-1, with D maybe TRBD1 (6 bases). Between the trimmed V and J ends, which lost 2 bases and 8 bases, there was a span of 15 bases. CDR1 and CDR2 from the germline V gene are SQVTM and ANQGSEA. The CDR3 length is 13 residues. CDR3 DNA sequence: TGCAGCGTTGAAAGGAAGGGACACTACGAAGCTTTCTTT. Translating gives CSVERKGHYEAFF.

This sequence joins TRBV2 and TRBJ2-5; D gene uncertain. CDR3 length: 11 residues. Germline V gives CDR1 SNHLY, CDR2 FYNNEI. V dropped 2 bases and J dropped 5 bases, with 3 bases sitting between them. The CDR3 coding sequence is TGTGCCAGCAGTGAATATGAGACCCAGTACTTC. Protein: CASSEYETQYF.

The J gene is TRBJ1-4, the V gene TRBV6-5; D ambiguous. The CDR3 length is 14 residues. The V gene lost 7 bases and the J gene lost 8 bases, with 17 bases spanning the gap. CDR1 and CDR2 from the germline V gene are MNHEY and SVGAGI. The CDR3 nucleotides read TGTGCCAGCACCCCATACGGTGGGAGCGAAAAACTGTTTTTT. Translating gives CASTPYGGSEKLFF.

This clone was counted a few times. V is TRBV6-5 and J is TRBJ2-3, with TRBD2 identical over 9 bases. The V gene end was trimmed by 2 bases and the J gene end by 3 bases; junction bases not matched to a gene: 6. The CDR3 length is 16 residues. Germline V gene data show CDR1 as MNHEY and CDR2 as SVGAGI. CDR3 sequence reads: CASSYNLAGGTDTQYF. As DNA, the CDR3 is TGTGCCAGCAGTTACAACTTGGCGGGGGGGACAGATACGCAGTATTTT.

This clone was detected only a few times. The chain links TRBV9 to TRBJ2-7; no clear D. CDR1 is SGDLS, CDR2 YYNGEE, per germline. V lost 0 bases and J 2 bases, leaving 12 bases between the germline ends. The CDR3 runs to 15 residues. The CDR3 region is CASSVEPDTTYEQYF. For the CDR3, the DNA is TGTGCCAGCAGCGTAGAGCCCGACACAACCTACGAGCAGTACTTC.

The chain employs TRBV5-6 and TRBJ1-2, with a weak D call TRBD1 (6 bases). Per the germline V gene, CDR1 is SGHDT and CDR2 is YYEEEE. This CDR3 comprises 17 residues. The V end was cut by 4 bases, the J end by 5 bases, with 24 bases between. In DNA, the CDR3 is TGTGCCAGCAGCAAAATCAGCCCAGGGGTGAGGGCTTATGGCTACACCTTC. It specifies CASSKISPGVRAYGYTF. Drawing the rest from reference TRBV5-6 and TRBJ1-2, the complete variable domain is DAGVTQSPTHLIKTRGQQVTLRCSPKSGHDTVSWYQQALGQGPQFIFQYYEEEERQRGNFPDRFSGHQFPNYSSELNVNALLLGDSALYLCASSKISPGVRAYGYTFGSGTRLTVV.